Here is one TCR beta chain with its context. These data belong to a study of shared T cell receptors in the human thymus. Libraries were prepared by immunoSEQ multiplex PCR; TCRdb keeps only in-frame clonotypes and omits some of them. The table lists approximately 730,000 clones, over 75% of them singletons, with more than 0.008% in the top ten. The germline V gene encodes CDR1 SGHDN and CDR2 FVKESK. This CDR3 region has 12 residues. Trimming at V came to 4 bases and at J to 12 bases, leaving 6 bases not matched to a gene. These data also featured in a second study, about human thymus T cells. This second report adds: Each of the donors was a healthy Finnish infant who was undergoing open corrective cardiac surgery for congenital heart defects. From resections taken during corrective heart surgery, the thymus tissue was obtained. Reports from related research described highly overlapping thymic repertoires among unrelated individuals.

What was sequenced was thymocytes. The sequence came from a girl in the first two years of life with a congenital heart defect. The V gene is TRBV14, the J gene TRBJ2-1, with 7 positions matching TRBD1. The chain's CDR3 is CASSLYHRGQFF. CDR3 sequence (DNA): TGTGCCAGCAGCCTATACCACAGGGGGCAGTTCTTC.